This is a list of T cell receptor beta chains from one sample in a study of blood T cell repertoires in COVID-19. Sequencing was performed with immunoSEQ multiplex PCR; in TCRdb, only in-frame clones are kept and a portion is missing. The table includes over 80,000 clones, more than 65% detected once. The sequenced sample consisted of peripheral blood. These receptors were taken from a woman aged 80 or over with active or convalescent COVID-19. Each CDR3 is given with its conserved first and last residue. Each record gives: clone size, J gene, D gene, V gene, CDR3 protein, CDR3 DNA. The D gene is left open where the match is weak. Clone size is stated in some rows and not others, as once, few, many or a class when expanded.

abundance: few
j_gene: TRBJ2-4
d_gene: TRBD1
v_gene: TRBV19
CDR3aa: CASRDSLAKNIQYF
CDR3nt: TGTGCCAGCAGGGACAGCTTAGCCAAAAACATTCAGTACTTC

abundance: many
j_gene: TRBJ2-5
d_gene: TRBD2
v_gene: TRBV6-4
CDR3aa: CASSNGAGGLETQYF
CDR3nt: TGTGCCAGCAGCAACGGGGCGGGAGGCTTGGAGACCCAGTACTTC

abundance: NA
j_gene: TRBJ2-3
d_gene: NA
v_gene: TRBV29-1
CDR3aa: CSVGLLAPRTDTQYF
CDR3nt: TGCAGCGTCGGACTCCTAGCACCCCGCACAGATACGCAGTATTTT

abundance: NA
j_gene: TRBJ2-6
d_gene: TRBD2
v_gene: TRBV5-4
CDR3aa: CASSLGLAGVGSGANVLTF
CDR3nt: TGTGCCAGCAGCTTGGGACTAGCGGGAGTTGGCTCTGGGGCCAACGTCCTGACTTTC

abundance: NA
j_gene: TRBJ1-1
d_gene: NA
v_gene: TRBV6-2/TRBV6-3
CDR3aa: CASSYSHQNTEAFF
CDR3nt: TGTGCCAGCAGTTACAGCCACCAAAACACTGAAGCTTTCTTT

abundance: NA
j_gene: TRBJ1-1
d_gene: TRBD1
v_gene: TRBV12-3/TRBV12-4
CDR3aa: CASRDRGNTEAFF
CDR3nt: TGTGCCAGCAGGGACAGGGGTAACACTGAAGCTTTCTTT

abundance: NA
j_gene: TRBJ2-3
d_gene: TRBD1
v_gene: TRBV27
CDR3aa: CASSLSARGLGTDTQYF
CDR3nt: TGTGCCAGCAGTTTATCCGCCAGGGGGCTTGGCACAGATACGCAGTATTTT

abundance: NA
j_gene: TRBJ2-1
d_gene: TRBD2
v_gene: TRBV7-2
CDR3aa: CASSLASGSTYNEQFF
CDR3nt: TGTGCCAGCAGCTTAGCTAGCGGGAGCACTTACAATGAGCAGTTCTTC

abundance: NA
j_gene: TRBJ2-1
d_gene: TRBD2
v_gene: TRBV5-1
CDR3aa: CASSLTPRGTRNEQFF
CDR3nt: TGTGCCAGCAGCTTGACTCCGCGCGGGACTAGAAATGAGCAGTTCTTC

abundance: NA
j_gene: TRBJ1-1
d_gene: NA
v_gene: TRBV18
CDR3aa: CASSPTGPNEAFF
CDR3nt: TGTGCCAGCTCACCGACAGGTCCAAATGAAGCTTTCTTT

abundance: NA
j_gene: TRBJ1-4
d_gene: NA
v_gene: TRBV7-9
CDR3aa: CASSRGVGTQDEKLFF
CDR3nt: TGTGCCAGCAGCCGGGGGGTCGGGACACAGGACGAAAAACTGTTTTTT

abundance: few
j_gene: TRBJ1-2
d_gene: NA
v_gene: TRBV7-2
CDR3aa: CASSLAPGNYGYTF
CDR3nt: TGTGCCAGCAGCTTAGCACCGGGTAACTATGGCTACACCTTC

abundance: NA
j_gene: TRBJ1-3
d_gene: NA
v_gene: TRBV28
CDR3aa: CASTNNGGTGNTIYF
CDR3nt: TGTGCCAGCACCAACAATGGGGGGACTGGAAACACCATATATTTT

abundance: NA
j_gene: TRBJ2-1
d_gene: TRBD2
v_gene: TRBV9
CDR3aa: CASSLTGTNFYNEQFF
CDR3nt: TGTGCCAGCAGCCTCACCGGGACTAACTTTTACAATGAGCAGTTCTTC

abundance: NA
j_gene: TRBJ2-5
d_gene: NA
v_gene: TRBV7-2
CDR3aa: CASRRPEGTQYF
CDR3nt: TGTGCCAGCAGGCGGCCGGAGGGGACCCAGTACTTC

abundance: NA
j_gene: TRBJ2-7
d_gene: TRBD1
v_gene: TRBV7-7
CDR3aa: CASSRGQGGVYEQYF
CDR3nt: TGTGCTAGCAGCCGCGGACAGGGAGGAGTCTACGAGCAGTACTTC

abundance: few
j_gene: TRBJ2-5
d_gene: TRBD1
v_gene: TRBV19
CDR3aa: CASSIGGTGTSTQYF
CDR3nt: TGTGCCAGTAGTATAGGGGGGACAGGGACGTCTACCCAGTACTTC

abundance: NA
j_gene: TRBJ2-3
d_gene: TRBD2
v_gene: TRBV28
CDR3aa: CASTEGAGAADTQYF
CDR3nt: TGTGCCAGCACAGAAGGGGCGGGAGCGGCAGATACGCAGTATTTT

abundance: once
j_gene: TRBJ2-2
d_gene: TRBD2
v_gene: TRBV6-4
CDR3aa: CASSDSPSAGVSGELFF
CDR3nt: TGTGCCAGCAGTGACTCCCCTTCAGCGGGAGTCTCCGGGGAGCTGTTTTTT

abundance: NA
j_gene: TRBJ1-1
d_gene: NA
v_gene: TRBV5-1
CDR3aa: CASSLRLGLNRNTEAFF
CDR3nt: TGTGCCAGCAGCTTGCGCCTCGGTTTAAACAGGAACACTGAAGCTTTCTTT

abundance: NA
j_gene: TRBJ2-5
d_gene: TRBD1
v_gene: TRBV2
CDR3aa: CADGQGQETQYF
CDR3nt: TGTGCCGATGGACAGGGTCAAGAGACCCAGTACTTC

abundance: NA
j_gene: TRBJ2-6
d_gene: NA
v_gene: TRBV21-1
CDR3aa: CASSNRGGRSGANVLTF
CDR3nt: TGTGCCAGCAGCAATCGCGGGGGGCGTTCAGGGGCCAACGTCCTGACTTTC